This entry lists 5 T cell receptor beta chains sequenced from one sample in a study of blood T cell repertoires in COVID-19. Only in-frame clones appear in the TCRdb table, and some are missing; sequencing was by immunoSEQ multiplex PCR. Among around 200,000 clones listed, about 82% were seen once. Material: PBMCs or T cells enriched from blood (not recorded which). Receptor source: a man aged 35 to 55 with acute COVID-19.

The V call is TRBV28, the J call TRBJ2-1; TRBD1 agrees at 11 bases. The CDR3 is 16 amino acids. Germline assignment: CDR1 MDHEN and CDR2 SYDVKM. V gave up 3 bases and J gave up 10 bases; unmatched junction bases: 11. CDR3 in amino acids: CASSFWGTGGSKEQFF. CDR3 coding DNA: TGTGCCAGCAGTTTCTGGGGGACAGGGGGGTCCAAAGAGCAGTTCTTC.

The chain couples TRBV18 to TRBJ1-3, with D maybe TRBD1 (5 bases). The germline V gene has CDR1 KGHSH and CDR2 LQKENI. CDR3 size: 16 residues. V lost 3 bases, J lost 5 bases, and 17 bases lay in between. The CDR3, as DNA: TGTGCCAGCTCACCCCTTTTTGACCAGGGAAGAAACACCATATATTTT. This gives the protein CASSPLFDQGRNTIYF.

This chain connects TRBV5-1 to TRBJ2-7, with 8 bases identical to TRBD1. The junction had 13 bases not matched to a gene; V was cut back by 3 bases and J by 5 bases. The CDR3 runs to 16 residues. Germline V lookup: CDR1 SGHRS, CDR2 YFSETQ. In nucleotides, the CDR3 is TGCGCCAGCAGCTCCGTCCCGGGACAGGTCCGGAACGAGCAGTACTTC. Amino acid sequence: CASSSVPGQVRNEQYF.

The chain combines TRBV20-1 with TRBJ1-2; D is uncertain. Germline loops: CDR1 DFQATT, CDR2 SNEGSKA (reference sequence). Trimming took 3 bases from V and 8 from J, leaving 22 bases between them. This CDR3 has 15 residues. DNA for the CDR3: TGCAGTGCTAGTCTATTCGTGGCGGGCGCGGACGGCTACACCTTC. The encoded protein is CSASLFVAGADGYTF.

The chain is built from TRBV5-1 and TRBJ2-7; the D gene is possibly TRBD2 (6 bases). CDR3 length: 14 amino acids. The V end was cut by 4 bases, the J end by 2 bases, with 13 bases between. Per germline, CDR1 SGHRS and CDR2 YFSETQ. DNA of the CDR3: TGCGCCAGCAGCCGCGGGACGGCAACCTACGAGCAGTACTTC. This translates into CASSRGTATYEQYF.